A single sample is the source of the 20 T cell receptor beta chains below, sequenced in a study of blood T cell repertoires in COVID-19. Profiling relied on immunoSEQ multiplex PCR, and the TCRdb table lists in-frame clones only, not all of them. The sample has roughly 160,000 clones, approximately 79% seen once; the top ten hold around 8.1%. Material: peripheral blood. All receptors come from a woman aged 55 to 70 with COVID-19, enrolled during active disease.

This chain links TRBV6-5 with TRBJ2-3; the match to TRBD2 covers 9 bases. Germline CDR1 is MNHEY and CDR2 is SVGAGI. V dropped 5 bases and J dropped 7; count of bases not matched to a gene: 4. CDR3 length: 13 residues. Here the CDR3 reads CASSLAGPHTQYF. The CDR3 DNA is TGTGCCAGCAGTCTAGCGGGGCCCCATACGCAGTATTTT.

This clone was picked up a small number of times. The chain links TRBV20-1 to TRBJ2-1; tentatively, D is TRBD1 (5 bases). CDR1 and CDR2 from the germline V gene are DFQATT and SNEGSKA (reference sequence). Deletions cut 3 bases from V and 3 bases from J, with 9 bases between. CDR3 size: 13 residues. This CDR3 reads CSASLQDYNEQFF. Written as DNA, the CDR3 is TGCAGTGCTAGTTTACAGGACTACAATGAGCAGTTCTTC.

The chain employs TRBV3-1 (or the pseudogene TRBV3-2) and TRBJ1-3, with a weak D call TRBD1 (5 bases). V was cut by 5 bases and J by 2 bases, with 13 bases left in between. This CDR3 contains 15 residues. Germline V CDR1 and CDR2: LGHDT, YNNKEL (reference sequence). CDR3 sequence reads: CASSLLAGTGNTIYF. The CDR3 coding sequence is TGTGCCAGCAGCTTACTCGCAGGGACTGGAAACACCATATATTTT.

This clone is a singleton in its sample. V and J are TRBV5-1 and TRBJ2-1; 7 nucleotides match TRBD1. V lost 0 bases, J lost 4 bases, and 4 bases stayed unmatched. The CDR3 length is 15 residues. Germline assignment: CDR1 SGHRS and CDR2 YFSETQ. The CDR3 here is CASSLVAGGYNEQFF. The CDR3 DNA sequence: TGCGCCAGCAGCTTGGTGGCAGGGGGTTACAATGAGCAGTTCTTC.

The chain's CDR3 is CASSLRDQREQETQYF. For the CDR3, the DNA is TGTGCCAGCAGCCTGCGGGACCAGAGGGAACAAGAGACCCAGTACTTC. The chain carries TRBV3-1 (or the pseudogene TRBV3-2) and TRBJ2-5, with a weak D call TRBD2 (6 bases). The CDR3 has 16 residues. Looked up from germline, CDR1 is LGHDT and CDR2 is YNNKEL (reference sequence). V was pared by 4 bases and J by 2 bases, with 17 bases between.

The chain uses TRBV19 and TRBJ1-1; a weak D match, TRBD1 (5 bases). CDR1 and CDR2 (germline): LNHDA, SQIVND (reference sequence). Trimming removed 9 bases from V and 4 bases from J, with 21 bases in between. The CDR3 runs to 15 residues. DNA of the CDR3: TGTGCCAGCGCGGGGAGAGGGGTTAGGTCCACTGAAGCTTTCTTT. Translating it yields CASAGRGVRSTEAFF.

The rearrangement joins TRBV11-1 to TRBJ2-2; perhaps TRBD1 as D (5 bases). The length of the CDR3 is 14 residues. V lost 5 bases to trimming and J lost 5 bases, with 12 bases between them. Germline assignment: CDR1 SGHAT and CDR2 FQDESV (reference sequence). In DNA form, the CDR3 reads TGTGCCAGCAGCCGGGCTAGGGGAACCGGGGAGCTGTTTTTT. Its translation is CASSRARGTGELFF.

This clone was observed at least ten times. The chain carries TRBV7-8 and TRBJ2-5, with TRBD2 identical over 11 bases. The CDR3 spans 16 residues. CDR1 is SGHVS and CDR2 is FQNEAQ in the germline V gene. Unmatched junction bases numbered 7, after V lost 3 bases and J lost 4 bases. For the CDR3, the DNA is TGTGCCAGCAGCTTTATAGCGGGGGGGCCAAGAGAGACCCAGTACTTC. Translated: CASSFIAGGPRETQYF.

CDR3 coding DNA: TGTGCCAGCATCAAAAGGGTGGGGGGGCTTAATGAGCAGTTCTTC. This translates into CASIKRVGGLNEQFF. The V call is TRBV11-2, the J call TRBJ2-1; weak D call: TRBD2 (7 bases). Germline V gene lookup returns CDR1 SGHAT and CDR2 FQNNGV. The CDR3 has 15 residues. The V end was cut by 7 bases, the J end by 7 bases, with 20 bases between.

This clone was detected only a few times. This chain links TRBV15 with TRBJ1-4; D uncertain. The CDR3 has 18 residues. Trimming removed 4 bases from V and 0 bases from J, with 18 bases in between. Per germline, CDR1 LNHNV and CDR2 YYDKDF (reference sequence). This CDR3 reads CATSNPYDGVATNEKLFF. The CDR3 region has the DNA TGTGCCACCAGCAACCCGTATGACGGGGTGGCAACTAATGAAAAACTGTTTTTT.

The chain combines TRBV6-5 with TRBJ2-7, with 7 bases aligning to TRBD2. V was clipped by 6 bases and J by 5 bases; unmatched bases: 13. Germline V gives CDR1 MNHEY, CDR2 SVGAGI. There are 15 residues in the CDR3. The CDR3 nucleotides are TGTGCCAGCAGGGACCAGCTAGCGGATCGGGACGAGCAGTACTTC. Protein: CASRDQLADRDEQYF.

The J gene is TRBJ1-3, the V gene TRBV27; tentative D call: TRBD1 (6 bases). Trimming pared 6 bases from V and 0 bases from J, leaving 15 bases between. Germline V gives CDR1 MNHEY, CDR2 SMNVEV (reference sequence). The CDR3 spans 16 residues. The CDR3 loop is CASSRDIGNSGNTIYF. CDR3 nucleotides: TGTGCCAGCAGCCGGGACATAGGGAACTCTGGAAACACCATATATTTT.

The V call is TRBV28, the J call TRBJ1-5, with D possibly being TRBD1 (6 bases). Germline CDR1 MDHEN, CDR2 SYDVKM. There are 13 residues in the CDR3. Trimming removed 5 bases from V and 6 bases from J, with 11 bases in between. CDR3 bases: TGTGCCAGCAGTCTCCCAGGGGTTCAGCCCCAGCATTTT. This translates into CASSLPGVQPQHF.

CDR3 sequence: CASSLSGLDTGELFF. The CDR3 region has the DNA TGTGCCAGCAGCTTGTCAGGATTGGACACCGGGGAGCTGTTTTTT. The rearrangement joins TRBV5-5 to TRBJ2-2; D unresolved. Per germline, CDR1 SGHKS and CDR2 YYEKEE (reference sequence). Trimming removed 1 base from V and 3 bases from J, with 10 bases in between. The CDR3 spans 15 residues.

This clone was seen just once. This chain uses TRBV19 with TRBJ1-5, with 8 bases fitting TRBD1. Unmatched junction bases numbered 1, after V lost 0 bases and J lost 3 bases. Per germline, CDR1 LNHDA and CDR2 SQIVND (reference sequence). The CDR3 has 15 amino acids. The CDR3 region has the DNA TGTGCCAGTAGTATAGAGGGACAGGCCAATCAGCCCCAGCATTTT. This encodes CASSIEGQANQPQHF.

CDR3 amino acids: CASRETSGRFQTQYF. For the CDR3, the DNA is TGCGCCAGCAGAGAAACTAGCGGGCGCTTTCAGACCCAGTACTTC. V is TRBV5-1 and J is TRBJ2-5; 9 nucleotides line up with TRBD2. Germline CDR1 and CDR2: SGHRS and YFSETQ. The CDR3 is 15 residues long. J gave up 6 bases and V 5 bases, and 11 bases lay outside the gene matches.

V usage is TRBV10-1 and J usage is TRBJ2-1, with 9 bases fitting TRBD1. CDR3 length: 16 residues. Germline loops: CDR1 WNHNN, CDR2 SYGVQD (reference sequence). Trimming cost V 6 bases and J 8 bases; bases outside gene matches: 14. In DNA, the CDR3 is TGCGCCAGCAGGGGCCCCATGGACAGGGGTAGGGATGAGCAGTTCTTC. Encoded protein: CASRGPMDRGRDEQFF.

The V gene is TRBV12-3 or TRBV12-4, the J gene TRBJ2-2, with unresolved D. This CDR3 spans 13 amino acids. V shed 3 bases and J shed 6 bases, with 8 bases lying between them. DNA of the CDR3: TGTGCCAGCAGTTTGGCTAGGTCCGGGGAGCTGTTTTTT. Its translation: CASSLARSGELFF.

This clone occurred a few times. The rearrangement joins TRBV24-1 to TRBJ1-2; the D gene is possibly TRBD1 (6 bases). The CDR3 spans 13 residues. Germline CDR1 KGHDR, CDR2 SFDVKD. The V end lost 9 bases, the J end lost 2 bases, and 12 bases lay between the germline ends. CDR3 sequence: CATADRRNYGYTF. The DNA of the CDR3 is TGTGCCACCGCGGACAGAAGAAACTATGGCTACACCTTC.

The V and J genes are TRBV6-5 and TRBJ1-1; possible D gene TRBD1, 5 bases. The CDR3 has 13 residues. Germline V lookup: CDR1 MNHEY, CDR2 SVGAGI. Trimming took off 6 bases at V and 8 bases at J, with 16 bases between the two ends. The CDR3 bases are TGTGCCAGCAGCAGGGAGGGTTTGGACGAAGCTTTCTTT. This translates into CASSREGLDEAFF.